The entry below gives a single TCR beta chain sequence along with its context. Looked up from germline, CDR1 is SEHNR and CDR2 is FQNEAQ (reference sequence). CDR3 length: 17 residues. J was trimmed by 0 bases and V by 5 bases; bases with no gene match: 9. This specimen belongs to a study of cytomegalovirus exposure and HLA in healthy donors. PCR involved 60 Vbeta and 13 Jbeta primers. Using immunoSEQ multiplex PCR, the repertoire was profiled, and TCRdb retains in-frame clones only, with some absent. The data contain around 90,000 clones, 78% of them singletons. The sequencing input was PBMCs. The clonotype was recovered from a woman aged 40-49 years in good health and CMV-seronegative. V gene TRBV7-9 combines with J gene TRBJ2-1; 8 bases are shared with TRBD2. The CDR3 DNA reads TGTGCCAGCAGCCCAATAGCGGGACGGCCCTCCTACAATGAGCAGTTCTTC. Translation: CASSPIAGRPSYNEQFF.